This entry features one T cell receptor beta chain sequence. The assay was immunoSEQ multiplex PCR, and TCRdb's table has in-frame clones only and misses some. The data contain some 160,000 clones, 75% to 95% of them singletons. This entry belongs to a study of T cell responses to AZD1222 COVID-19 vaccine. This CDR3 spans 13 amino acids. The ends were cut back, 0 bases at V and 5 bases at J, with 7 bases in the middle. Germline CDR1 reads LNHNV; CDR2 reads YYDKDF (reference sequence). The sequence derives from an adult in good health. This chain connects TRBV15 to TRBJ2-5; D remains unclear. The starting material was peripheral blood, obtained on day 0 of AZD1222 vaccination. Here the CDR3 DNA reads TGTGCCACCAGCAGAGATGGGCGGGAGACCCAGTACTTC. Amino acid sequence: CATSRDGRETQYF.